The subject of this entry is one T cell receptor (beta chain). Other nucleotide sequences in the sample specify the same CDR3. This entry belongs to a study of shared clonotypes between healthy human individuals. The CDR3 has 14 amino acids. From germline, CDR1 is MNHEY and CDR2 SVGAGI. With V trimmed by 5 bases and J by 7 bases, 9 bases remained unmatched. Generated by immunoSEQ multiplex PCR, the TCRdb table keeps only in-frame clones and is missing some. This sample has 1.4 million to 1.5 million clones; 96% occur once, and the top ten carry over 1%. This receptor was identified in a man aged 30-40 years in good health. What was sequenced was naive CD4+ T cells sorted from blood. Regarding subset: CD45RA+ positively selected. The rearrangement links TRBV6-5 to TRBJ2-7; 9 nucleotides align to TRBD2. The CDR3 DNA sequence: TGTGCCAGCAGTCCGTTAGCGGGAGCTGGTGAGCAGTACTTC. Amino acid sequence: CASSPLAGAGEQYF.